One T cell receptor (beta chain) is described in this entry. The antigen is unknown. Sequencing was performed with immunoSEQ multiplex PCR; in TCRdb, only in-frame clones are kept and a portion is missing. This sample has a few million clones, with approximately 93% found just once. This record belongs to a study of shared clonotypes between healthy human individuals. Study-wide findings and caveats: Generally, naive subsets came out with larger estimated richness than memory subsets.

Germline CDR1 and CDR2: SGHTA and FQGTGA. The CDR3 runs 17 residues. V was clipped by 3 bases and J by 5 bases; unmatched bases: 12. This TCR was sampled from a man aged 18 to 30 in good health. Some clones in this sample may be carry-over from other donors' samples. Material for sequencing was naive CD4+ T cells from PBMCs. Noted subset: CD45RA+ positively selected. The chain links TRBV7-3 to TRBJ2-1, with 8 nucleotides matching TRBD2. Here the CDR3 reads CASSLGVAGGAHNEQFF. The CDR3 DNA is TGTGCCAGCAGCTTGGGTGTCGCGGGAGGAGCCCACAATGAGCAGTTCTTC.